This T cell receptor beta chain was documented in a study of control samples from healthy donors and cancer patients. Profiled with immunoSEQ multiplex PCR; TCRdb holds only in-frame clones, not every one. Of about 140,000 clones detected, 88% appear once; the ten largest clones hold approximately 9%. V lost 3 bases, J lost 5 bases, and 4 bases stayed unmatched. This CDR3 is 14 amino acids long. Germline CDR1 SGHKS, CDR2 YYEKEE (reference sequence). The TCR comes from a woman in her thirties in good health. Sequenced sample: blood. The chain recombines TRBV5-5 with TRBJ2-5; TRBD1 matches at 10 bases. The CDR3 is CASSSTGGRETQYF. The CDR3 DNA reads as TGTGCCAGCAGCTCGACAGGGGGCCGGGAGACCCAGTACTTC. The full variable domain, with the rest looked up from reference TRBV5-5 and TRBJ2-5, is DAGVTQSPTHLIKTRGQQVTLRCSPISGHKSVSWYQQVLGQGPQFIFQYYEKEERGRGNFPDRFSARQFPNYSSELNVNALLLGDSALYLCASSSTGGRETQYFGPGTRLLVL.